These 21 T cell receptor beta chains were all obtained from the same sample, sequenced in a study of shared clonotypes between healthy human individuals. TCRdb's copy holds only in-frame clones and misses some; the assay was immunoSEQ multiplex PCR. The sample yields about 2.1 million clones, roughly 91% seen once. Naivety among CD8 cells was defined by CD45RO negativity and positive CCR7 selection, thereby excluding terminally differentiated effector memory CD45RA+ cells. Sequencing was done on a sample of naive CD8+ T cells from PBMCs. These TCRs come from a young man in good health. Some clones in this sample may be carry-over from other donors' samples.

This clone was detected once. The chain employs TRBV5-6 and TRBJ1-4; no firm D call. Germline lookup yields CDR1 SGHDT and CDR2 YYEEEE. The CDR3 spans 14 residues. Trimming left V 0 bases short and J 0 bases short, with 3 bases between. The CDR3 region is CASSLAPTNEKLFF. The CDR3 DNA is TGTGCCAGCAGCTTGGCTCCAACTAATGAAAAACTGTTTTTT.

The chain has TRBV7-6 and TRBJ2-7, with TRBD1 identical over 8 bases. Germline CDR1 and CDR2: SGHVS and FNYEAQ. This CDR3 has 16 amino acids. V dropped 0 bases and J dropped 4; count of bases not matched to a gene: 8. CDR3: CASSLASGTGTYEQYF. DNA of the CDR3: TGTGCCAGCAGCTTAGCTTCCGGGACAGGAACTTACGAGCAGTACTTC.

This chain links TRBV9 with TRBJ2-2; TRBD1 is a possible D gene (6 bases). V lost 4 bases to trimming and J lost 6 bases, with 10 bases between them. The CDR3 is made up of 13 amino acids. CDR1 is SGDLS and CDR2 is YYNGEE in the germline V gene. The CDR3, as DNA: TGTGCCAGCAGCCCACAGGGCTCCGGGGAGCTGTTTTTT. Residues: CASSPQGSGELFF.

The V call is TRBV27, the J call TRBJ1-2; 7 bases match TRBD1. With V trimmed by 2 bases and J by 4 bases, 4 bases remained unmatched. CDR3 length equals 14 residues. Germline V gene sequence: CDR1 MNHEY, CDR2 SMNVEV (reference sequence). CDR3 loop: CASSLGGTAYGYTF. In DNA, the CDR3 is TGTGCCAGCAGTTTAGGCGGGACAGCCTATGGCTACACCTTC.

This CDR3 is CATSRYPPDRAYEQYF. The DNA for the CDR3 is TGTGCCACCAGCAGATATCCGCCCGACAGAGCCTACGAGCAGTACTTC. The V call is TRBV15, the J call TRBJ2-7; D perhaps matches TRBD1 (5 bases). The CDR3 runs to 16 residues. Trimming left V 2 bases short and J 2 bases short, with 16 bases between. Per the germline V gene, CDR1 is LNHNV and CDR2 is YYDKDF (reference sequence). The full variable domain, rest sourced from reference TRBV15 and TRBJ2-7, is DAMVIQNPRYQVTQFGKPVTLSCSQTLNHNVMYWYQQKSSQAPKLLFHYYDKDFNNEADTPDNFQSRRPNTSFCFLDIRSPGLGDTAMYLCATSRYPPDRAYEQYFGPGTRLTVT.

The V call is TRBV7-2, the J call TRBJ2-4, with a weak D call TRBD1 (6 bases). The ends were cut back, 5 bases at V and 7 bases at J, with 18 bases in the middle. This CDR3 region has 15 residues. In germline, CDR1 is SGHTA, CDR2 FQGNSA. The CDR3 is CASSTRQETLNIQYF. For the CDR3, the DNA is TGTGCCAGCAGCACGAGACAGGAGACTCTGAACATTCAGTACTTC.

The chain links TRBV25-1 to TRBJ2-7, with D perhaps TRBD1 or TRBD2 (5 bases each). The CDR3 contains 14 residues. Between the trimmed V and J ends, which lost 1 base and 1 base, there was a span of 8 bases. The germline gives CDR1 MGHDK, CDR2 SYGVNS. CDR3 region: CASSELGRSYEQYF. For the CDR3, the DNA is TGTGCCAGCAGTGAATTGGGACGGTCCTACGAGCAGTACTTC.

J is TRBJ1-1 and V is TRBV28, with D possibly matching TRBD1 (5 bases). CDR1 is MDHEN and CDR2 is SYDVKM in the germline V gene. This CDR3 comprises 15 residues. Trimming took 5 bases from V and 3 from J, leaving 16 bases between them. The CDR3 coding sequence is TGTGCCAGCAGTGGCATACGGGAAGGGGACACTGAAGCTTTCTTT. It yields the protein CASSGIREGDTEAFF.

The chain couples TRBV4-1 to TRBJ2-1; 9 bases align to TRBD2. In germline, CDR1 is MGHRA, CDR2 YSYEKL. The CDR3 has 16 residues. V lost 4 bases, J lost 10 bases, and 14 bases stayed unmatched. The CDR3 loop is CASSPPRTSVPPEQFF. The CDR3 bases are TGCGCCAGCAGCCCCCCTCGGACTAGCGTACCACCGGAGCAGTTCTTC.

The chain has TRBV5-6 and TRBJ2-5; either TRBD1 or TRBD2 may supply D (6 bases each). Gene TRBJ2-7 matches the end of the DNA better, so the J call may be wrong. CDR1 SGHDT and CDR2 YYEEEE come from the germline V gene. The CDR3 covers 14 residues. CDR3 loop: CASSRNRAGSEQYF. The CDR3 nucleotides read TGTGCCAGCAGCCGTAACAGGGCGGGGTCCGAGCAGTACTTC.

CDR3 coding DNA: TGTGCCAGCAGTTCCCCGGCTAGCGGGAGGATCGATGAGCAGTTCTTC. Protein: CASSSPASGRIDEQFF. The chain links TRBV27 to TRBJ2-1; TRBD2 aligns across 11 bases. The CDR3 contains 16 residues. Germline V lookup: CDR1 MNHEY, CDR2 SMNVEV (reference sequence). J gave up 8 bases and V 4 bases, and 10 bases lay outside the gene matches.

The rearrangement joins TRBV5-1 to TRBJ2-5, with D perhaps TRBD1 (6 bases). Between the trimmed V and J ends, which lost 1 base and 5 bases, there was a span of 15 bases. Germline V gene lookup returns CDR1 SGHRS and CDR2 YFSETQ. CDR3 length equals 15 residues. The CDR3 DNA sequence: TGCGCCAGCAGCTTGATAGCAGGGGTTTACGAGACCCAGTACTTC. Amino acids: CASSLIAGVYETQYF.

The chain combines TRBV10-2 with TRBJ2-7; D not certain. Between the trimmed V and J ends, which lost 2 bases and 3 bases, there was a span of 14 bases. Germline CDR1 and CDR2: WSHSY and SAAADI. The CDR3 runs to 15 residues. CDR3 DNA sequence: TGCGCCAGCAGTGAGGGAAGATCCTATTTCTACGAGCAGTACTTC. It translates to CASSEGRSYFYEQYF.

The chain employs TRBV6-5 and TRBJ1-1; 7 bases are shared with TRBD1. The CDR3 contains 14 residues. The V gene end was trimmed by 5 bases and the J gene end by 4 bases; junction bases not matched to a gene: 7. Germline assignment: CDR1 MNHEY and CDR2 SVGAGI. The CDR3: CASSVQGWGTEAFF. The CDR3 coding sequence is TGTGCCAGCAGTGTACAGGGGTGGGGCACTGAAGCTTTCTTT.

The rearrangement uses TRBV28 and TRBJ2-1; no clear D gene. The V gene's germline CDR1 is MDHEN and CDR2 SYDVKM. V was cut by 3 bases and J by 4 bases, with 16 bases left in between. This CDR3 contains 16 residues. In DNA form, the CDR3 reads TGTGCCAGCAGTTTTTCTGGCCCCGTAACTTACAATGAGCAGTTCTTC. Amino acid sequence: CASSFSGPVTYNEQFF.

This CDR3 is CASSENLVQRYGYTF. CDR3 DNA sequence: TGTGCCAGCAGTGAAAATCTAGTACAGCGCTATGGCTACACCTTC. The chain recombines TRBV6-1 with TRBJ1-2; D call uncertain. Trimming removed 2 bases at V and 4 bases at J, with 14 bases between. CDR1 and CDR2 from the germline V gene are MNHNS and SASEGT. CDR3 length: 15 amino acids.

This chain joins TRBV4-1 and TRBJ2-3, with D perhaps matching TRBD1 or TRBD2 (5 bases each). V lost 4 bases to trimming and J lost 2 bases, with 13 bases between them. Germline V gene data show CDR1 as MGHRA and CDR2 as YSYEKL. This CDR3 spans 15 amino acids. DNA of the CDR3: TGCGCCAGCAGCCTCCGGGACGGTCTCACAGATACGCAGTATTTT. Amino acid sequence: CASSLRDGLTDTQYF.

The rearrangement joins TRBV28 to TRBJ2-7, with D possibly called TRBD1 or TRBD2 (5 bases each). The V gene lost 0 bases and the J gene lost 2 bases, with 11 bases spanning the gap. In germline, CDR1 is MDHEN, CDR2 SYDVKM. This CDR3 has 15 residues. DNA for the CDR3: TGTGCCAGCAGTTTATGGGGGGATAAGACCTACGAGCAGTACTTC. Translation: CASSLWGDKTYEQYF.

The chain couples TRBV21-1 to TRBJ2-7; TRBD1, the D gene given by the table, was not confirmed from the DNA. TRBV21-1 is tagged as a pseudogene. The CDR3 extends over 14 amino acids. CDR3 sequence: CASSEDRPKLGQYF. CDR3 sequence (DNA): TGTGCCAGCAGCGAAGACAGGCCCAAGCTCGGGCAGTACTTC.

The chain joins TRBV6-5 to TRBJ2-1; a weak D match, TRBD2 (6 bases). Germline CDR1 and CDR2: MNHEY and SVGAGI. Trimming removed 10 bases from V and 9 bases from J, with 22 bases in between. CDR3 length: 14 residues. The DNA of the CDR3 is TGTGCCACCGCGATCGTAACGGGAGCAGTTGAGCAGTTCTTC. Its translation is CATAIVTGAVEQFF.

The chain employs TRBV9 and TRBJ2-7; D not certain. Trimming cost V 3 bases and J 6 bases, with 13 bases left between them. CDR1 and CDR2 (germline): SGDLS, YYNGEE. This CDR3 comprises 13 residues. In DNA form, the CDR3 reads TGTGCCAGCAGCGCCCTACCAGGCCGCGAGCAGTACTTC. Amino acid sequence: CASSALPGREQYF.